What follows are 10 T cell receptor beta chains derived from one specimen sequenced in a study of memory CD4+ T cells and cytomegalovirus serostatus. Assay: immunoSEQ multiplex PCR; the TCRdb copy retains only in-frame clones and omits some. The table has 50,000 to 60,000 clones, 80% to 85% seen once; the top ten hold around 1.5%. The sort gate was single viable CD3+CD4+CD8-CD45RO+ cells for memory CD4+ T cells. Sequencing was carried out using memory CD4+ T cells from blood. These TCRs come from an adult in good health and CMV-seropositive.

The rearrangement joins TRBV7-8 to TRBJ2-3, with unresolved D. CDR1 is SGHVS, CDR2 FQNEAQ, per germline. Deletions cut 8 bases from V and 2 bases from J, with 2 bases between. This CDR3 spans 10 amino acids. CDR3 amino acids: CASATDTQYF. In DNA, the CDR3 is TGTGCCAGCGCCACAGATACGCAGTATTTT.

This clone occurred once. This chain uses TRBV5-4 with TRBJ1-1, with 7 bases fitting TRBD1. Looked up from germline, CDR1 is SGHNT and CDR2 is YYREEE (reference sequence). The CDR3 runs to 15 residues. V trimming: 2 bases; J trimming: 0 bases; junction bases outside the gene matches: 4. In nucleotides, the CDR3 is TGTGCCAGCAGCTTAGGGGACAGATTGAACACTGAAGCTTTCTTT. Its protein product is CASSLGDRLNTEAFF.

The J gene is TRBJ1-2, the V gene TRBV18; maybe TRBD1 (5 bases). The germline V gene has CDR1 KGHSH and CDR2 LQKENI. The CDR3 contains 12 residues. The ends were cut back, 8 bases at V and 4 bases at J, with 11 bases in the middle. The CDR3 DNA reads as TGTGCCAGCCGGGGCAACCTCTATGGCTACACCTTC. This codes for CASRGNLYGYTF.

This chain connects TRBV6-6 to TRBJ2-3; D possibly corresponds to TRBD1 (6 bases). Germline CDR1 MNHNY, CDR2 SVGAGI (reference sequence). CDR3 length equals 16 residues. The ends were cut back, 6 bases at V and 2 bases at J, with 18 bases in the middle. CDR3: CASRNGDTPHTDTQYF. The CDR3, as DNA: TGTGCCAGCAGAAACGGGGACACTCCTCACACAGATACGCAGTATTTT.

This chain joins TRBV7-3 and TRBJ1-6; D ambiguous. Germline V gene lookup returns CDR1 SGHTA and CDR2 FQGTGA. Trimming left V 1 base short and J 9 bases short, with 10 bases between. The CDR3 runs 14 residues. The CDR3 coding sequence is TGTGCCAGCAGCTTAAGGGCCCGGGGTTCACCCCTCCACTTT. Encoded protein: CASSLRARGSPLHF.

V and J are TRBV7-8 and TRBJ2-2; D unclear. Trimming removed 2 bases at V and 1 base at J, with 8 bases between. The CDR3 is 15 residues long. Germline-derived CDR1 and CDR2 are SGHVS and FQNEAQ. CDR3 protein: CASSLRRQNTGELFF. CDR3 coding DNA: TGTGCCAGCAGCTTACGGCGGCAGAACACCGGGGAGCTGTTTTTT.

This clone was picked up a small number of times. The chain combines TRBV30 with TRBJ1-5; 9 positions agree with TRBD1. J was trimmed by 5 bases and V by 2 bases; bases with no gene match: 7. The CDR3 contains 15 residues. The V gene's germline CDR1 is GTSNPN and CDR2 SVGIG (reference sequence). Here the CDR3 reads CAWSPRDRDYQPQHF. The CDR3 DNA follows: TGTGCCTGGAGTCCCCGGGACAGGGACTATCAGCCCCAGCATTTT.

The sample holds one count of this clone. The chain has TRBV30 and TRBJ1-4; tentatively, D is TRBD1 (6 bases). This CDR3 has 17 amino acids. The ends were cut back, 3 bases at V and 8 bases at J, with 25 bases in the middle. Germline CDR1 and CDR2: GTSNPN and SVGIG (reference sequence). The CDR3 DNA is TGTGCCTGGAGGCCCCACCCATACAAAAGGGGGGACGAAAAACTGTTTTTT. Protein: CAWRPHPYKRGDEKLFF.

The chain joins TRBV4-1 to TRBJ2-6, with D perhaps assigned TRBD1 or TRBD2 (7 bases each). V lost 0 bases and J lost 1, with 13 bases in between. The CDR3 loop spans 18 amino acids. Germline V gene lookup returns CDR1 MGHRA and CDR2 YSYEKL. The CDR3 is CASSQDQGGLSGANVLTF. The CDR3 DNA sequence: TGCGCCAGCAGCCAAGACCAGGGGGGGCTTTCTGGGGCCAACGTCCTGACTTTC.

V usage is TRBV6-6 and J usage is TRBJ2-7; D not certain. The ends were cut back, 0 bases at V and 9 bases at J, with 12 bases in the middle. The CDR3 consists of 13 residues. CDR1 is MNHNY, CDR2 SVGAGI, per germline (reference sequence). The DNA of the CDR3 is TGTGCCAGCAGTTACTCGACGGTTCTTTCGCAGTACTTC. Amino acids: CASSYSTVLSQYF.